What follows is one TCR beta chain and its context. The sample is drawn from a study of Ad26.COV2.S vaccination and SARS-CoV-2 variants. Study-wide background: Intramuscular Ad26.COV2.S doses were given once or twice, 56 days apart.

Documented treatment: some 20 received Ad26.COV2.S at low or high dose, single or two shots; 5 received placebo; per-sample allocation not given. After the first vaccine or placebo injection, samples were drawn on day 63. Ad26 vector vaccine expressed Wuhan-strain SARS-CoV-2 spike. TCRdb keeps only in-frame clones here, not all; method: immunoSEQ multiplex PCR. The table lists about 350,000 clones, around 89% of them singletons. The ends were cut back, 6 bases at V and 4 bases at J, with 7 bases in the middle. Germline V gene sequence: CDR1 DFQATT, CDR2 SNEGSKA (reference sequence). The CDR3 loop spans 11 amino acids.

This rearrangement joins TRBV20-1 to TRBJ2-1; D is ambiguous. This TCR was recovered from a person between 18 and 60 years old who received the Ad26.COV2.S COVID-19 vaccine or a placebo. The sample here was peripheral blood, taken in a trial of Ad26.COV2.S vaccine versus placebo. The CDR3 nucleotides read TGCAGTGCACCGGAATACAATGAGCAGTTCTTC. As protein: CSAPEYNEQFF.